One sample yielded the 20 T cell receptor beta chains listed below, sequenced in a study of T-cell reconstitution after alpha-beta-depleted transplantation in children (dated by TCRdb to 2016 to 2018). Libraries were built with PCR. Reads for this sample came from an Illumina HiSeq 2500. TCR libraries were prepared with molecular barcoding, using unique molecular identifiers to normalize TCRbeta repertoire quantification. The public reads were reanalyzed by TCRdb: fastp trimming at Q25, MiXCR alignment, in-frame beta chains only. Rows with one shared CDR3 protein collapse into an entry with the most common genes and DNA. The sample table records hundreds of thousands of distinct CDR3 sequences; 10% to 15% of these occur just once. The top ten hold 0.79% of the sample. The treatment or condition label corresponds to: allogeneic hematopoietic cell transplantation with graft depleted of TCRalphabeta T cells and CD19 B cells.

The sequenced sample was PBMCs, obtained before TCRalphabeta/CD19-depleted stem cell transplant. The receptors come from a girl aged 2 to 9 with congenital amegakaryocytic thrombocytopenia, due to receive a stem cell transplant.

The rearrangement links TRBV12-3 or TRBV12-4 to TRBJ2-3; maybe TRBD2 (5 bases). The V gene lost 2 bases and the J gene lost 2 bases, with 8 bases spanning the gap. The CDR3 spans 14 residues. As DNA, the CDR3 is TGTGCCAGCAGTTTAATAGCGAACACAGATACGCAGTATTTT. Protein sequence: CASSLIANTDTQYF.

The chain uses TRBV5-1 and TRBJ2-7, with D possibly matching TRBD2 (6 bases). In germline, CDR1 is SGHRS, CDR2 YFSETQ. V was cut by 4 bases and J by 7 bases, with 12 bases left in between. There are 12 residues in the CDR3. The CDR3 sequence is CASSPFGGEQYF. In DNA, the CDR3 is TGCGCCAGCAGCCCGTTCGGGGGTGAGCAGTACTTC.

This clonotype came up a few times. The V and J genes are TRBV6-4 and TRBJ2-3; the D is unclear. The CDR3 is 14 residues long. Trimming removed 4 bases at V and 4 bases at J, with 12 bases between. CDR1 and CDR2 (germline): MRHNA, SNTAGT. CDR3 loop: CASSVSGNSDTQYF. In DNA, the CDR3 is TGTGCCAGCAGTGTCTCCGGCAATTCAGATACGCAGTATTTT.

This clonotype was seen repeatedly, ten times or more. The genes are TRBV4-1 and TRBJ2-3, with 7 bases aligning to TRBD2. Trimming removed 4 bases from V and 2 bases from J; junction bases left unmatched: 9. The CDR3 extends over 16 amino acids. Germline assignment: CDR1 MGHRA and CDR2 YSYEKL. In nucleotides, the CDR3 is TGCGCCAGCAGCCCCCGCGCTAGCGGCTTCACAGATACGCAGTATTTT. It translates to CASSPRASGFTDTQYF.

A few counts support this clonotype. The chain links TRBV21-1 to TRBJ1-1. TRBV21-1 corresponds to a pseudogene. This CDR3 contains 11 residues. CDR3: CASSKETEAFF. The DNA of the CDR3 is TGTGCCAGCAGCAAAGAGACTGAAGCTTTCTTT.

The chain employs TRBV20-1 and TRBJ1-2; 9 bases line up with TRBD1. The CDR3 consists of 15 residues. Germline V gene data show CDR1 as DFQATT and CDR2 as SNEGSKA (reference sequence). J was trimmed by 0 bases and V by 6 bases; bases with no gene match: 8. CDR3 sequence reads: CSATPGQGANYGYTF. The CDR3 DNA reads TGCAGTGCGACACCGGGACAGGGTGCTAACTATGGCTACACCTTC.

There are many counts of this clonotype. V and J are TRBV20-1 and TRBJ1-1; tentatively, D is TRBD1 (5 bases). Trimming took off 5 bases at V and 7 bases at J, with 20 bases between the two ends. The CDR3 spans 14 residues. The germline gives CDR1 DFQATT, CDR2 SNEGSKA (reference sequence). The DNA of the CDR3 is TGCAGTGCTGGAGGGCCCCAGGGTAGGGGTGAAGCTTTCTTT. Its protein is CSAGGPQGRGEAFF.

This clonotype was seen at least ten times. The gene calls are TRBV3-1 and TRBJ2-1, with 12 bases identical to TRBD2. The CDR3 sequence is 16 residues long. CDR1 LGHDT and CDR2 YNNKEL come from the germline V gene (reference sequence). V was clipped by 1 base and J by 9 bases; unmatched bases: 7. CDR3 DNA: TGTGCCAGCAGCCAAGGTTGGATACTAGCGGGAGGTGAGCAGTTCTTC. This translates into CASSQGWILAGGEQFF.

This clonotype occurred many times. CDR3 bases: TGCGCCAGCCGTAGAGATCAGGGCTTATCAACTAATGAAAAACTGTTTTTT. This codes for CASRRDQGLSTNEKLFF. The rearrangement joins TRBV5-1 to TRBJ1-4; D is perhaps TRBD1 (5 bases). Germline CDR1 SGHRS, CDR2 YFSETQ. Between the trimmed V and J ends, which lost 7 bases and 0 bases, there was a span of 19 bases. The CDR3 extends over 17 amino acids.

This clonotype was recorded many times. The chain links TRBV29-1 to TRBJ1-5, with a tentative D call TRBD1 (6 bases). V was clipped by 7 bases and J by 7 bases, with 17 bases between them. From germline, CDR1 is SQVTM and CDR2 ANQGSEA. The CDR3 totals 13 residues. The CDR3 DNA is TGCAGCGCCACCTTAGGGGGAAAGCAGCCCCAGCATTTT. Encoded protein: CSATLGGKQPQHF.

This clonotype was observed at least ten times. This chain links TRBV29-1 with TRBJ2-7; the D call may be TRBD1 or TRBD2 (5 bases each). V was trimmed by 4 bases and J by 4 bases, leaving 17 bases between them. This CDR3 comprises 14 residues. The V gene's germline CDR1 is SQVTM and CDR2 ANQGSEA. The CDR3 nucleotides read TGCAGCGTTGTCGGGGCAGGGCAGCAGTACGAGCAGTACTTC. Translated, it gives CSVVGAGQQYEQYF.

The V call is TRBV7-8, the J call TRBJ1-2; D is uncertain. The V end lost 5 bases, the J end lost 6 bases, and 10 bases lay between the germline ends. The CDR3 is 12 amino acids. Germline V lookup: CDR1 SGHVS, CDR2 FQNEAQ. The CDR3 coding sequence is TGTGCCAGCAGCCTACTCACCGATGGCTACACCTTC. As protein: CASSLLTDGYTF.

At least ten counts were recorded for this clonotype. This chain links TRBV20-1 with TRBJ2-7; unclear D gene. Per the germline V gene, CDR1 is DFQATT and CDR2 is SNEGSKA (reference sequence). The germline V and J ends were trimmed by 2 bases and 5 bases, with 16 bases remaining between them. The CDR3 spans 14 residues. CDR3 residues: CSARLGLGRHEQYF. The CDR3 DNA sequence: TGCAGTGCTAGATTAGGCCTGGGAAGACACGAGCAGTACTTC.

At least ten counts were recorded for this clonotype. In nucleotides, the CDR3 is TGCAGTGCTCCAAAGGGGGTGGCGGGACTGCCCTACGAGCAGTACTTC. This sequence encodes CSAPKGVAGLPYEQYF. The genes are TRBV20-1 and TRBJ2-7; D may be TRBD1 or TRBD2 (6 bases each). The CDR3 is 16 residues long. CDR1 and CDR2 (germline): DFQATT, SNEGSKA (reference sequence). Deletions cut 5 bases from V and 2 bases from J, with 22 bases between.

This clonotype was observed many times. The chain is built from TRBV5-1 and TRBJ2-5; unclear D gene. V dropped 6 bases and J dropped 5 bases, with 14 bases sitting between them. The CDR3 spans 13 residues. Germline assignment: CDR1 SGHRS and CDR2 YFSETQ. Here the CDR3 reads CASKLTAAETQYF. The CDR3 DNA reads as TGCGCCAGCAAGTTGACTGCGGCGGAGACCCAGTACTTC.

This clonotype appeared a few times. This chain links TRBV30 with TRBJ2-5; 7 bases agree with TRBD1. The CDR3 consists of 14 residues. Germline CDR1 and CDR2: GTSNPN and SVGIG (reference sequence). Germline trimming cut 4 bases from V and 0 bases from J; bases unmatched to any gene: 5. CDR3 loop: CAWIPTGNQETQYF. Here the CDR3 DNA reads TGTGCCTGGATCCCGACAGGGAACCAAGAGACCCAGTACTTC.

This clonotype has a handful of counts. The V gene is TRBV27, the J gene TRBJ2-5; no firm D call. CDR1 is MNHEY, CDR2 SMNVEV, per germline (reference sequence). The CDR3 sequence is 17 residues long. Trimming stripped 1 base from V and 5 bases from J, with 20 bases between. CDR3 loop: CASSLLPLGKSQETQYF. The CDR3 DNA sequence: TGTGCCAGCAGTTTATTACCCTTGGGGAAGTCCCAGGAGACCCAGTACTTC.

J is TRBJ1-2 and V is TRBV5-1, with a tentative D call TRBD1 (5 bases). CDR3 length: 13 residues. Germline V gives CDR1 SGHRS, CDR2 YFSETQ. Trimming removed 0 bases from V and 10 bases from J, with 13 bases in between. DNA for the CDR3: TGCGCCAGCAGCTTGGGAGGGGCGACGGACTACACCTTC. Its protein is CASSLGGATDYTF.

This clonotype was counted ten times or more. This chain's CDR3 is CASSPLASLIDEQYF. In DNA form, the CDR3 reads TGCGCCAGCAGCCCCCTAGCTAGCCTAATCGACGAGCAGTACTTC. The rearrangement links TRBV5-1 to TRBJ2-7, with a weak D call TRBD2 (5 bases). The CDR3 contains 15 residues. The V end lost 4 bases, the J end lost 5 bases, and 19 bases lay between the germline ends. The V gene's germline CDR1 is SGHRS and CDR2 YFSETQ.

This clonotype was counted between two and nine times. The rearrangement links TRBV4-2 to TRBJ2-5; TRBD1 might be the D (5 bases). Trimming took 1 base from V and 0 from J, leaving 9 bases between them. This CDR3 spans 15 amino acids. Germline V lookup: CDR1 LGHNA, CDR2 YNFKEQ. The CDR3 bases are TGTGCCAGCAGCCAAGGGGGCAGGTACCAAGAGACCCAGTACTTC. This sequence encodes CASSQGGRYQETQYF.